Listed here is a single T cell receptor (beta chain). As yet, its antigen is unknown. This sample was included in a study of T cell responses to AZD1222 COVID-19 vaccine. Produced via immunoSEQ multiplex PCR; TCRdb's table is partial and in-frame only. This sample has around 94,000 clones, with 85% to 90% found just once. General study points: Within unmutated variant regions lay the reported targets of nearly half of spike-specific TCRs. Only 5 or 6 people who got AZD1222 tested seropositive at baseline. In all cases, repertoires were sampled only after the peak T cell response. Among the donors, most were white British and more were female, and clonal diversity was possibly underestimated.

The length of the CDR3 is 16 residues. V lost 4 bases and J 3 bases, leaving 16 bases between the germline ends. Germline lookup yields CDR1 SGHDT and CDR2 YYEEEE. This specimen consisted of peripheral blood, obtained on day 0 of AZD1222 vaccination. The sequence came from an adult in good health. This chain uses TRBV5-6 with TRBJ2-2; D tentatively fits TRBD1 or TRBD2 (6 bases each). CDR3 loop: CASSTIGGGYTGELFF. CDR3 in DNA: TGTGCCAGCAGCACTATCGGGGGCGGTTACACCGGGGAGCTGTTTTTT. The full variable domain, in which reference TRBV5-6 and TRBJ2-2 provide the parts outside the CDR3, is DAGVTQSPTHLIKTRGQQVTLRCSPKSGHDTVSWYQQALGQGPQFIFQYYEEEERQRGNFPDRFSGHQFPNYSSELNVNALLLGDSALYLCASSTIGGGYTGELFFGEGSRLTVL.